The 10 T cell receptor beta chains presented below share a single source sample, sequenced in a study of a mutant IDH1 vaccine in newly diagnosed glioma (dated by TCRdb to about 2021). For these receptors, no antigen is known. The method was the immunoSEQ multiplex PCR assay. The source is immuneACCESS, and TCRdb retained only in-frame sequences with V and J called. Part of the clones is not carried over; for the studies checked, unresolved V genes explain less than half of this, and the remainder is unexplained. The table for this sample lists about 56,000 clones; roughly 75% of them were counted only once. The ten largest clones represent 5% to 6% of the sample. The label giving this sample's time point can be read as: week 47, end of study. Each vaccine dose, consisting of 300 ug of a 20-mer mutant IDH1 peptide in Montanide, was administered subcutaneously with topical imiquimod. The sequenced sample was PBMCs, obtained from a glioma patient whose treatment included an IDH1 peptide vaccine. The source of these receptors is a man aged 45-65 years with glioma.

This clone has only a few counts. This chain links TRBV19 with TRBJ2-7, with D tentatively TRBD2 (7 bases). Per germline, CDR1 LNHDA and CDR2 SQIVND (reference sequence). This CDR3 contains 12 residues. V was trimmed by 7 bases and J by 5 bases, leaving 12 bases between them. CDR3 DNA: TGTGCCAGTAAGGGGGGGCTGAACGAGCAGTACTTC. Protein: CASKGGLNEQYF.

The J gene is TRBJ2-5, the V gene TRBV29-1; no clear D. CDR3 length: 12 amino acids. CDR1 SQVTM and CDR2 ANQGSEA come from the germline V gene. Trimming pared 5 bases from V and 1 base from J, leaving 8 bases between. Here the CDR3 reads CSVIPSQETQYF. The CDR3 nucleotides are TGCAGCGTTATCCCCAGCCAAGAGACCCAGTACTTC. The whole variable domain, remainder taken from reference TRBV29-1 and TRBJ2-5, is SAVISQKPSRDICQRGTSLTIQCQVDSQVTMMFWYRQQPGQSLTLIATANQGSEATYESGFVIDKFPISRPNLTFSTLTVSNMSPEDSSIYLCSVIPSQETQYFGPGTRLLVL.

The chain uses TRBV28 and TRBJ2-5; D gene unclear. From germline, CDR1 is MDHEN and CDR2 SYDVKM. Between the trimmed V and J ends, which lost 5 bases and 5 bases, there was a span of 12 bases. This CDR3 region has 13 residues. Here the CDR3 DNA reads TGTGCCAGCAGTCCTCTTGATTTCGAGACCCAGTACTTC. Amino acids: CASSPLDFETQYF.

The rearrangement joins TRBV27 to TRBJ2-6; 7 bases align to TRBD1. J gave up 1 base and V 4 bases, and 10 bases lay outside the gene matches. Per the germline V gene, CDR1 is MNHEY and CDR2 is SMNVEV (reference sequence). The CDR3 contains 18 residues. CDR3 sequence: CASSSPTGPFSGANVLTF. The CDR3 DNA sequence: TGTGCCAGCAGTTCCCCGACAGGGCCTTTTTCTGGGGCCAACGTCCTGACTTTC.

This clone was counted ten times or more. The chain carries TRBV27 and TRBJ2-7; D gene uncertain. CDR3 length equals 12 residues. The germline V and J ends were trimmed by 0 bases and 4 bases, with 4 bases remaining between them. Germline V lookup: CDR1 MNHEY, CDR2 SMNVEV (reference sequence). In DNA, the CDR3 is TGTGCCAGCAGTTTATCGGGGTACGAGCAGTACTTC. Its protein product is CASSLSGYEQYF.

There are a few counts of this clone. The chain has TRBV6-1 and TRBJ1-1; TRBD1 might be the D (6 bases). Trimming cost V 4 bases and J 1 base, with 10 bases left between them. Germline loops: CDR1 MNHNS, CDR2 SASEGT. This CDR3 is built from 14 residues. CDR3 nucleotides: TGTGCCAGCAGTGTACTGACAGGGAACACTGAAGCTTTCTTT. Encoded protein: CASSVLTGNTEAFF.

The rearrangement links TRBV7-8 to TRBJ1-1; D is unresolved. The CDR3 runs to 14 residues. V lost 2 bases and J lost 0, with 7 bases in between. The germline CDR1 and CDR2 sequences are SGHVS and FQNEAQ. In nucleotides, the CDR3 is TGTGCCAGCAGCTTAAGGTGGGTGAACACTGAAGCTTTCTTT. Amino acids: CASSLRWVNTEAFF. Combining the CDR3 with reference TRBV7-8 and TRBJ1-1 gives the whole variable domain GAGVSQSPRYKVAKRGQDVALRCDPISGHVSLFWYQQALGQGPEFLTYFQNEAQLDKSGLPSDRFFAERPEGSVSTLKIQRTQQEDSAVYLCASSLRWVNTEAFFGQGTRLTVV.

This sequence joins TRBV2 and TRBJ1-1, with TRBD1 matching 8 bases. V was pared by 6 bases and J by 2 bases, with 2 bases of the junction left unmatched. The CDR3 is 13 residues long. CDR1 is SNHLY, CDR2 FYNNEI, per germline. DNA of the CDR3: TGTGCCAGCAGCGGACAGGGAAACACTGAAGCTTTCTTT. Translating it yields CASSGQGNTEAFF.

The chain employs TRBV9 and TRBJ1-1; the match to TRBD1 covers 7 bases. The CDR3 length is 15 residues. The germline gives CDR1 SGDLS, CDR2 YYNGEE. With V trimmed by 0 bases and J by 8 bases, 10 bases remained unmatched. CDR3 bases: TGTGCCAGCAGCGTAGATGGGCAGGGGGGAGGAGAAGCTTTCTTT. Its translation: CASSVDGQGGGEAFF.

CDR3 residues: CASSPRTSGGARQFF. The CDR3 DNA follows: TGTGCCAGCAGCCCCCGGACTAGCGGGGGGGCCCGGCAGTTCTTC. The chain couples TRBV7-2 to TRBJ2-1; 15 nucleotides agree with TRBD2. This CDR3 region has 15 residues. V shed 5 bases and J 12 bases; nucleotides not matched to a gene: 8. Germline V CDR1 and CDR2: SGHTA, FQGNSA. Full variable domain (missing parts from reference TRBV7-2 and TRBJ2-1): GAGVSQSPSNKVTEKGKDVELRCDPISGHTALYWYRQSLGQGLEFLIYFQGNSAPDKSGLPSDRFSAERTGGSVSTLTIQRTQQEDSAVYLCASSPRTSGGARQFFGPGTRLTVL.